Shown below are 26 T cell receptor beta chains from a single sample sequenced in a study of shared clonotypes between healthy human individuals. The assay was immunoSEQ multiplex PCR, and TCRdb's table has in-frame clones only and misses some. The sample records about 2.2 million clones, just over 90% being singletons. CD45RO-negative, CCR7-selected cells formed the naive CD8 fraction, which excluded terminally differentiated effector memory CD45RA+ cells. The sequenced sample consisted of naive CD8+ T cells from PBMCs. The receptors derive from a man between 18 and 35 years old in good health. Some clones in this sample may be carry-over from other donors' samples.

The chain is built from TRBV9 and TRBJ2-5; possible D gene TRBD2, 5 bases. Germline V gene sequence: CDR1 SGDLS, CDR2 YYNGEE. This CDR3 comprises 16 residues. Trimming pared 0 bases from V and 3 bases from J, leaving 15 bases between. CDR3 sequence: CASSVEPLSVKETQYF. In nucleotides, the CDR3 is TGTGCCAGCAGCGTAGAGCCTCTTAGCGTAAAAGAGACCCAGTACTTC. The whole variable domain, remainder taken from reference TRBV9 and TRBJ2-5, is DSGVTQTPKHLITATGQRVTLRCSPRSGDLSVYWYQQSLDQGLQFLIQYYNGEERAKGNILERFSAQQFPDLHSELNLSSLELGDSALYFCASSVEPLSVKETQYFGPGTRLLVL.

This CDR3 reads CASSLGQGWGPQHF. CDR3 sequence (DNA): TGTGCCAGCAGTTTAGGACAGGGGTGGGGGCCCCAGCATTTT. The chain combines TRBV27 with TRBJ1-5; 9 bases map to TRBD1. V gave up 2 bases and J gave up 9 bases; unmatched junction bases: 5. Germline CDR1 reads MNHEY; CDR2 reads SMNVEV (reference sequence). The CDR3 runs to 14 residues.

This chain joins TRBV14 and TRBJ1-4; D ambiguous. This CDR3 contains 12 residues. From germline, CDR1 is SGHDN and CDR2 FVKESK. V lost 0 bases and J 13 bases, leaving 9 bases between the germline ends. CDR3 sequence reads: CASSQDRVTLFF. In DNA, the CDR3 is TGTGCCAGCAGCCAAGACAGAGTAACACTGTTTTTT.

This chain joins TRBV7-9 and TRBJ2-5; possibly TRBD1 or TRBD2 for D (5 bases each). This CDR3 contains 14 residues. V was shortened by 5 bases and J by 9 bases, with 19 bases between the two germline ends. CDR1 is SEHNR and CDR2 is FQNEAQ in the germline V gene (reference sequence). The CDR3 DNA reads TGTGCCAGCAGCACACGGGACGGCGATTCCCCCCAGTACTTC. Translation: CASSTRDGDSPQYF.

The rearrangement uses TRBV11-2 and TRBJ1-2; TRBD1 is a possible D gene (6 bases). The V end was cut by 5 bases, the J end by 5 bases, with 12 bases between. The CDR3 spans 13 residues. Germline V CDR1 and CDR2: SGHAT, FQNNGV. The CDR3 region is CASSLGQFYGYTF. In nucleotides, the CDR3 is TGTGCCAGCAGCCTCGGACAGTTTTATGGCTACACCTTC.

V and J are TRBV11-2 and TRBJ1-1; 8 nucleotides agree with TRBD1. The CDR3 covers 15 residues. V lost 4 bases, J lost 3 bases, and 7 bases stayed unmatched. CDR1 SGHAT and CDR2 FQNNGV come from the germline V gene. The CDR3 here is CASSSFRTGHTEAFF. Here the CDR3 DNA reads TGTGCCAGCAGCTCCTTCAGGACAGGGCACACTGAAGCTTTCTTT.

V and J are TRBV6-5 and TRBJ2-7, with D uncertain. V was pared by 0 bases and J by 2 bases, with 11 bases between. CDR1 is MNHEY, CDR2 SVGAGI, per germline. This CDR3 is 15 amino acids long. CDR3 in amino acids: CASSYSRTVPYEQYF. The CDR3 DNA follows: TGTGCCAGCAGTTACTCTCGGACGGTTCCCTACGAGCAGTACTTC.

J is TRBJ2-4 and V is TRBV13, with 12 nucleotides matching TRBD2. This CDR3 region has 17 residues. With V trimmed by 5 bases and J by 0 bases, 5 bases remained unmatched. The germline gives CDR1 PRHDT, CDR2 FYEKMQ (reference sequence). The CDR3 DNA is TGTGCCAGCAGCGCCGGACTAGCGGGAATAGCCAAAAACATTCAGTACTTC. Residues: CASSAGLAGIAKNIQYF.

This clone has a single count. The rearrangement uses TRBV2 and TRBJ1-2, with D possibly matching TRBD1 (5 bases). The CDR3 loop spans 14 amino acids. Looked up from germline, CDR1 is SNHLY and CDR2 is FYNNEI. Trimming cost V 6 bases and J 6 bases, with 17 bases left between them. CDR3 DNA: TGTGCCAGCAGACTCGGGCGGGGAGGGGATGGCTACACCTTC. Encoded protein: CASRLGRGGDGYTF. The whole variable domain, filled in from reference TRBV2 and TRBJ1-2, reads EPEVTQTPSHQVTQMGQEVILRCVPISNHLYFYWYRQILGQKVEFLVSFYNNEISEKSEIFDDQFSVERPDGSNFTLKIRSTKLEDSAMYFCASRLGRGGDGYTFGSGTRLTVV.

A word on this clone: The identical CDR3 is also encoded by other nucleotide sequences in the sample. The chain joins TRBV27 to TRBJ1-1, with TRBD1 matching over 7 bases. The germline CDR1 and CDR2 sequences are MNHEY and SMNVEV (reference sequence). The V and J ends lost 5 bases and 1 base, in that order; junction bases with no gene match: 4. The CDR3 sequence is 14 residues long. The CDR3 here is CASSLGGANTEAFF. The CDR3 region has the DNA TGTGCCAGCAGTCTAGGGGGCGCGAACACTGAAGCTTTCTTT.

The V call is TRBV4-3, the J call TRBJ2-7, with D possibly matching TRBD2 (6 bases). The germline gives CDR1 LGHNA, CDR2 YSLEER. This CDR3 is built from 15 residues. Trimming removed 0 bases at V and 4 bases at J, with 13 bases between. CDR3 sequence: CASSQEGGFVYEQYF. In nucleotides, the CDR3 is TGCGCCAGCAGCCAAGAGGGGGGTTTTGTTTACGAGCAGTACTTC.

The genes are TRBV9 and TRBJ2-1; TRBD2 matches at 7 bases. After removal of 3 bases from V and 7 bases from J, the junction contained 22 bases not matched to a gene. CDR1 is SGDLS, CDR2 YYNGEE, per germline. The CDR3 has 19 residues. CDR3: CASSAGGVAGLRSANEQFF. In DNA, the CDR3 is TGTGCCAGCAGCGCGGGCGGTGTAGCGGGCCTTCGCTCCGCTAATGAGCAGTTCTTC. Combining the CDR3 with reference TRBV9 and TRBJ2-1 gives the whole variable domain DSGVTQTPKHLITATGQRVTLRCSPRSGDLSVYWYQQSLDQGLQFLIQYYNGEERAKGNILERFSAQQFPDLHSELNLSSLELGDSALYFCASSAGGVAGLRSANEQFFGPGTRLTVL.

This clone occurred once. CDR3 nucleotide sequence: TGTGCCAGCAGCGGAACCGGGACTAGCGTACTCCCCACCATCTCCTACAATGAGCAGTTCTTC. This codes for CASSGTGTSVLPTISYNEQFF. The chain couples TRBV9 to TRBJ2-1; the match to TRBD2 covers 10 bases. V shed 3 bases, J shed 0 bases, and the junction held 18 bases outside the gene matches. The CDR3 extends over 21 amino acids. Germline V lookup: CDR1 SGDLS, CDR2 YYNGEE. The entire variable domain, with the rest obtained from reference TRBV9 and TRBJ2-1, is as follows: DSGVTQTPKHLITATGQRVTLRCSPRSGDLSVYWYQQSLDQGLQFLIQYYNGEERAKGNILERFSAQQFPDLHSELNLSSLELGDSALYFCASSGTGTSVLPTISYNEQFFGPGTRLTVL.

The gene calls are TRBV27 and TRBJ1-1; possibly TRBD1 for D (5 bases). V dropped 3 bases and J dropped 1 base, with 9 bases sitting between them. Germline V gene lookup returns CDR1 MNHEY and CDR2 SMNVEV (reference sequence). The CDR3 contains 14 residues. CDR3 nucleotides: TGTGCCAGCAGTTTTTCTGGGACGAACACTGAAGCTTTCTTT. This translates into CASSFSGTNTEAFF.

For this clone: Other DNA sequences in this specimen translate into the identical CDR3. As DNA, the CDR3 is TGTGCCAGCAGCTTGGGGCAGGGGAATGGCTACACCTTC. Its translation is CASSLGQGNGYTF. This sequence joins TRBV5-6 and TRBJ1-2; a possible D gene is TRBD1 (6 bases). The CDR3 has 13 amino acids. CDR1 SGHDT and CDR2 YYEEEE come from the germline V gene. The V and J ends lost 0 bases and 6 bases respectively, with 9 bases between them.

The chain combines TRBV4-1 with TRBJ2-7, with 8 bases identical to TRBD2. Trimming cost V 0 bases and J 3 bases; bases outside gene matches: 7. The CDR3 is 16 residues long. Germline CDR1 reads MGHRA; CDR2 reads YSYEKL. CDR3 protein: CASSQDRTSGNYEQYF. The CDR3 DNA follows: TGCGCCAGCAGCCAAGATAGAACTAGCGGTAACTACGAGCAGTACTTC.

V is TRBV7-9 and J is TRBJ2-1; possible D gene TRBD2, 5 bases. The V gene's germline CDR1 is SEHNR and CDR2 FQNEAQ (reference sequence). The CDR3 loop spans 14 amino acids. The V end was cut by 5 bases, the J end by 3 bases, with 11 bases between. The DNA of the CDR3 is TGTGCCAGCAGCGGACCCCGGGACTACAATGAGCAGTTCTTC. Protein product: CASSGPRDYNEQFF.

The CDR3 DNA follows: TGTGCCAGCAAAAGGACAGGGGATATCTACGAGCAGTACTTC. It yields the protein CASKRTGDIYEQYF. The V call is TRBV2, the J call TRBJ2-7; 9 nucleotides line up with TRBD1. Trimming took 7 bases from V and 3 from J; bases not matched to a gene: 7. The germline V gene has CDR1 SNHLY and CDR2 FYNNEI. This CDR3 region has 14 residues.

The V and J genes are TRBV14 and TRBJ1-1; 9 bases line up with TRBD1. CDR1 SGHDN and CDR2 FVKESK come from the germline V gene. Trimming took 4 bases from V and 5 from J; bases not matched to a gene: 8. There are 15 residues in the CDR3. CDR3 DNA sequence: TGTGCCAGCAGCCCGACCCGGACAGGGGCGACTGAAGCTTTCTTT. This encodes CASSPTRTGATEAFF.

V and J are TRBV20-1 and TRBJ2-1; unclear D gene. This CDR3 contains 10 residues. The V end was cut by 8 bases, the J end by 5 bases, with 7 bases between. Germline CDR1 DFQATT, CDR2 SNEGSKA (reference sequence). The CDR3 coding sequence is TGCAGTTCTAACGACAATGAGCAGTTCTTC. Protein product: CSSNDNEQFF.

The chain recombines TRBV6-1 with TRBJ2-5; 8 bases fit TRBD1. Trimming cost V 3 bases and J 3 bases; bases outside gene matches: 9. The CDR3 consists of 16 residues. Germline V CDR1 and CDR2: MNHNS, SASEGT. CDR3 loop: CASSEAGWTGKETQYF. The CDR3, as DNA: TGTGCCAGCAGTGAGGCGGGGTGGACAGGGAAAGAGACCCAGTACTTC.

The table lists this clone with a count of one. The chain recombines TRBV5-8 with TRBJ2-7; tentative D call: TRBD1 (5 bases). CDR3 size: 15 residues. Germline V gene lookup returns CDR1 SGHTS and CDR2 YDEGEE. V shed 7 bases and J shed 3 bases, with 20 bases lying between them. Here the CDR3 reads CASRARVQAGYEQYF. DNA of the CDR3: TGTGCCAGCCGCGCCCGGGTACAGGCAGGCTACGAGCAGTACTTC.

The chain has TRBV28 and TRBJ1-1; 10 nucleotides agree with TRBD1. The CDR3 has 14 amino acids. Per the germline V gene, CDR1 is MDHEN and CDR2 is SYDVKM. Trimming removed 4 bases from V and 7 bases from J; junction bases left unmatched: 6. Here the CDR3 DNA reads TGTGCCAGCAGTTGGAAGACAGGGGGCAGTGAAGCTTTCTTT. Its protein product is CASSWKTGGSEAFF. The variable domain in full, with the rest retrieved from reference TRBV28 and TRBJ1-1, is DVKVTQSSRYLVKRTGEKVFLECVQDMDHENMFWYRQDPGLGLRLIYFSYDVKMKEKGDIPEGYSVSREKKERFSLILESASTNQTSMYLCASSWKTGGSEAFFGQGTRLTVV.

This sequence joins TRBV2 and TRBJ2-7, with a possible D match to TRBD2 (5 bases). The CDR3 consists of 15 residues. V was clipped by 7 bases and J by 0 bases, with 16 bases between them. CDR1 and CDR2 from the germline V gene are SNHLY and FYNNEI. DNA of the CDR3: TGTGCCAGCACCATGAGGGCAGATAGCTCCTACGAGCAGTACTTC. Translated, it gives CASTMRADSSYEQYF.

V gene TRBV6-5 combines with J gene TRBJ2-7; 7 nucleotides match TRBD1. Trimming cost V 4 bases and J 3 bases; bases outside gene matches: 6. The CDR3 length is 14 residues. Germline loops: CDR1 MNHEY, CDR2 SVGAGI. CDR3 residues: CASSSYGQDYEQYF. In DNA form, the CDR3 reads TGTGCCAGCAGTTCGTATGGACAGGACTACGAGCAGTACTTC.

Notes on this clone: Other nucleotide sequences in the sample specify the same CDR3. The rearrangement uses TRBV11-2 and TRBJ2-7; a possible D gene is TRBD2 (5 bases). Germline loops: CDR1 SGHAT, CDR2 FQNNGV. The CDR3 extends over 14 amino acids. With 0 bases removed from V and 1 base from J, the gap between germline ends came to 7 bases. DNA of the CDR3: TGTGCCAGCAGCTTAGATCGGGGATCCTACGAGCAGTACTTC. This translates into CASSLDRGSYEQYF.